The following is a TCR beta chain sequence with its context. Its cognate antigen is unknown. The data belong to a study of cytomegalovirus exposure and HLA in healthy donors. Regarding the study as a whole: Sequencing artifact likely explains a cluster of highly shared sequence variants.

Germline V gives CDR1 SGDLS, CDR2 YYNGEE. CDR3 length: 15 residues. V was clipped by 1 base and J by 2 bases; unmatched bases: 4. The PCR ran on 60 Vbeta and 13 Jbeta primers. Measured with immunoSEQ multiplex PCR; TCRdb has only the in-frame clones, and not every one. The sample holds 90,000 or so clones, just under 70% seen once. The sequencing input was PBMCs. The receptor's source is a man aged 45-65 years in good health and CMV-seronegative. V is TRBV9 and J is TRBJ2-3; 7 bases line up with TRBD2. For the CDR3, the DNA is TGTGCCAGCAGCGTAAGGACTAGGGACACAGATACGCAGTATTTT. Translating gives CASSVRTRDTDTQYF.